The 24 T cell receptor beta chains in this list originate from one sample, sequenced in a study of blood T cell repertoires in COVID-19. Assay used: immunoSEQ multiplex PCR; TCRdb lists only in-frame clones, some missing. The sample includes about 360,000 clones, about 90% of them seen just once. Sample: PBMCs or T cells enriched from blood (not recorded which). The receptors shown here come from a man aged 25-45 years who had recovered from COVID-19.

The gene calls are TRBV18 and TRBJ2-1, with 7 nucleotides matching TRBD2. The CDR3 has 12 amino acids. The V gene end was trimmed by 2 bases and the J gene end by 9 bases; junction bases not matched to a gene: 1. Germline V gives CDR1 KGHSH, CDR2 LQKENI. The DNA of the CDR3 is TGTGCCAGCTCACCAGGGGGGGGTGAGCAGTTCTTC. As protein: CASSPGGGEQFF.

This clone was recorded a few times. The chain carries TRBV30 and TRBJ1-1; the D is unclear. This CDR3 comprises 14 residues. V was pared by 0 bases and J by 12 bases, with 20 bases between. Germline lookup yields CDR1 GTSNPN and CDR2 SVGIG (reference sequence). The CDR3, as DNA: TGTGCCTGGAGTGTACAATGGGAGAGGTGGAAAACTTTCTTT. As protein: CAWSVQWERWKTFF.

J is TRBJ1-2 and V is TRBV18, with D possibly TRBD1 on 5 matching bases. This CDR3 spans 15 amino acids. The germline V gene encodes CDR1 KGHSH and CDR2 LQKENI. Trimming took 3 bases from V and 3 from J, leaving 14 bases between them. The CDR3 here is CASSPTAREYYGYTF. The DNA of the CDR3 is TGTGCCAGCTCACCGACAGCCAGAGAGTACTATGGCTACACCTTC.

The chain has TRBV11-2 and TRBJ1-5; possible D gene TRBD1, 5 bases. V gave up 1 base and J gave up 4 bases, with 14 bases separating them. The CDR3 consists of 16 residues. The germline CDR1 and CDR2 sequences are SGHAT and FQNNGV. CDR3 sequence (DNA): TGTGCCAGCAGCTTAGTTCAGGGAACAGGTAATCAGCCCCAGCATTTT. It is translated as CASSLVQGTGNQPQHF.

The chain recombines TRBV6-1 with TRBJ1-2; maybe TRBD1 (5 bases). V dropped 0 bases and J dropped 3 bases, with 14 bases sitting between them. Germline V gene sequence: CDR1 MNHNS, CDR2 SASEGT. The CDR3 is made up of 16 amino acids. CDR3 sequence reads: CASSEAREPGDYGYTF. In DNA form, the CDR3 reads TGTGCCAGCAGTGAAGCCCGGGAACCGGGGGACTATGGCTACACCTTC.

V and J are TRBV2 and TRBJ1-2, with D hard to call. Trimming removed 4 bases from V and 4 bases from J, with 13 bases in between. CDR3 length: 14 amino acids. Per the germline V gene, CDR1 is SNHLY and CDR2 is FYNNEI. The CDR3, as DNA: TGTGCCAGCAGTGGGGAGGGCTCGTTCTATGGCTACACCTTC. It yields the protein CASSGEGSFYGYTF.

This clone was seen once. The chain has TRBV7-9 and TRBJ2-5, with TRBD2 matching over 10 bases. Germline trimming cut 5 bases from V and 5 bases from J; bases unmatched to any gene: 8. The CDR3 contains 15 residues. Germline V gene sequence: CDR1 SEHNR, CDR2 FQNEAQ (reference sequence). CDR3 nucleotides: TGTGCCAGCAGCCCGCCGGGACTAGCGTATGAGACCCAGTACTTC. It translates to CASSPPGLAYETQYF.

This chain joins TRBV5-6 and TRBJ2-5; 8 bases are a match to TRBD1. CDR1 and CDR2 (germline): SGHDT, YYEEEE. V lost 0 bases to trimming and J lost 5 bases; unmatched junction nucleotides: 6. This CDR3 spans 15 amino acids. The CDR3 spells CASSLDWTGMETQYF. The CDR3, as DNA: TGTGCCAGCAGCTTGGACTGGACAGGGATGGAGACCCAGTACTTC.

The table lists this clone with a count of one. CDR3 region: CASSLRRTVNTEAFF. DNA of the CDR3: TGTGCCAGCAGTCTCCGTAGAACGGTTAACACTGAAGCTTTCTTT. This chain links TRBV6-5 with TRBJ1-1, with D unresolved. This CDR3 is 15 amino acids long. CDR1 is MNHEY, CDR2 SVGAGI, per germline. The V end was cut by 5 bases, the J end by 2 bases, with 15 bases between.

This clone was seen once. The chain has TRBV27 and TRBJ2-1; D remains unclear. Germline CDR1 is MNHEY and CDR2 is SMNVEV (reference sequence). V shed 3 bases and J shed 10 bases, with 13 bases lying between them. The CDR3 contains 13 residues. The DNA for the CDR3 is TGTGCCAGCAGTTTGACCGGCAAGGAGGAGCAGTTCTTC. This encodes CASSLTGKEEQFF.

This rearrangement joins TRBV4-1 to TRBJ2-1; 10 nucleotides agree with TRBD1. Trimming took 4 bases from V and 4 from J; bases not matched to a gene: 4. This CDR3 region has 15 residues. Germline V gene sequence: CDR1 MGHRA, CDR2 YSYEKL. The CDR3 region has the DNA TGCGCCAGCAGCCTGACAGGGGGCATTTACAATGAGCAGTTCTTC. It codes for CASSLTGGIYNEQFF.

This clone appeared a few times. The CDR3 here is CASSPHPQGNAEAFF. CDR3 DNA: TGTGCCAGCTCACCACACCCACAGGGGAATGCTGAAGCTTTCTTT. This chain connects TRBV18 to TRBJ1-1, with 7 bases that match TRBD1. The germline V gene encodes CDR1 KGHSH and CDR2 LQKENI. This CDR3 region has 15 residues. V trimming: 1 base; J trimming: 6 bases; junction bases outside the gene matches: 8.

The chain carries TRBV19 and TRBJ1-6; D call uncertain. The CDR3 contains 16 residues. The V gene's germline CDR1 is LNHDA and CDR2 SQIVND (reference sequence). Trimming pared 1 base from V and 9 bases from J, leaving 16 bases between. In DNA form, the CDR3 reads TGTGCCAGTAGTATAGCGGGCGGGCACGGAAGTTCACCCCTCCACTTT. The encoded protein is CASSIAGGHGSSPLHF.

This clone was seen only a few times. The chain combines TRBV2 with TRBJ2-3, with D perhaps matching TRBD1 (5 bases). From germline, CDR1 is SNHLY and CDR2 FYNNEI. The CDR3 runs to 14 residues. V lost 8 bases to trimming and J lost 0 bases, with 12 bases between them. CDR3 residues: CASLAGFSTDTQYF. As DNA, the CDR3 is TGTGCCAGCCTGGCAGGGTTTAGCACAGATACGCAGTATTTT. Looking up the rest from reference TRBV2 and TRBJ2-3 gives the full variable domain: EPEVTQTPSHQVTQMGQEVILRCVPISNHLYFYWYRQILGQKVEFLVSFYNNEISEKSEIFDDQFSVERPDGSNFTLKIRSTKLEDSAMYFCASLAGFSTDTQYFGPGTRLTVL.

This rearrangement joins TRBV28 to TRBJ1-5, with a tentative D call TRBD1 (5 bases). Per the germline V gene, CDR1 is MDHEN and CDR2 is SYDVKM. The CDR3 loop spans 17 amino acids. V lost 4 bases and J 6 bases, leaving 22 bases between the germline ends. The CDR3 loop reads CASSSSTQGRLGQPQHF. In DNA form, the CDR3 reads TGTGCCAGCAGTTCCTCTACCCAGGGTCGGCTCGGTCAGCCCCAGCATTTT.

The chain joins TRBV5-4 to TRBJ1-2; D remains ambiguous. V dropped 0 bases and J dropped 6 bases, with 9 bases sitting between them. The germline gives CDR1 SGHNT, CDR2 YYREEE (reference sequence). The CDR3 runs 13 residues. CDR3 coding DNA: TGTGCCAGCAGCTTGGCCGGGGATCATGGCTACACCTTC. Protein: CASSLAGDHGYTF.

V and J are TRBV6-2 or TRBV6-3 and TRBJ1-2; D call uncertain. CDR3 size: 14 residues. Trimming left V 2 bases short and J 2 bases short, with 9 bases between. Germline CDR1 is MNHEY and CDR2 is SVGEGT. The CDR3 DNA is TGTGCCAGCAGTTACAGTCCGGGGAACTATGGCTACACCTTC. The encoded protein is CASSYSPGNYGYTF.

The CDR3 sequence is CASSDSGSTDTQYF. The DNA of the CDR3 is TGTGCCAGCAGTGACTCGGGCAGCACAGATACGCAGTATTTT. The rearrangement links TRBV6-4 to TRBJ2-3; the D is unclear. Deletions cut 0 bases from V and 0 bases from J, with 4 bases between. This CDR3 region has 14 residues. Germline CDR1 reads MRHNA; CDR2 reads SNTAGT.

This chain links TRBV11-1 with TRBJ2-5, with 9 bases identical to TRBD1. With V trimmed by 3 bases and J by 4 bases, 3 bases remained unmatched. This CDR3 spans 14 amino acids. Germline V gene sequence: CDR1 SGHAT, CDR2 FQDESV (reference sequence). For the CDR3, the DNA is TGTGCCAGCAGCTTGGGACAGGGTCGAGAGACCCAGTACTTC. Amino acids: CASSLGQGRETQYF.

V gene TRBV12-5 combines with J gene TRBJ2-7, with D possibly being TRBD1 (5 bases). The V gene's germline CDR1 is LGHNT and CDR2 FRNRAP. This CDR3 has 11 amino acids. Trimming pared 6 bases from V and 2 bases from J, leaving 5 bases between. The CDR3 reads CASGGPYEQYF. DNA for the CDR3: TGTGCTAGTGGGGGGCCCTACGAGCAGTACTTC.

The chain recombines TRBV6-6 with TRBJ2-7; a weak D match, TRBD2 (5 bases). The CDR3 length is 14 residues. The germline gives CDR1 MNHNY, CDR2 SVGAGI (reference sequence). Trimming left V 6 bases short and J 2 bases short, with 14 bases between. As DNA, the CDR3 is TGTGCCAGCAGGAGAGGGATGAAGACCTACGAGCAGTACTTC. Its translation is CASRRGMKTYEQYF.

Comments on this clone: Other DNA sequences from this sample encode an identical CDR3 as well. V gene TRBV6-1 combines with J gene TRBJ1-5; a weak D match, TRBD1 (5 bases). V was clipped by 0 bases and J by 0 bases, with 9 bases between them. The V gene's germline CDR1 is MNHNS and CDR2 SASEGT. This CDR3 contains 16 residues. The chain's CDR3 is CASSEAGQYSNQPQHF. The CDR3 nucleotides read TGTGCCAGCAGTGAAGCGGGGCAGTATAGCAATCAGCCCCAGCATTTT.

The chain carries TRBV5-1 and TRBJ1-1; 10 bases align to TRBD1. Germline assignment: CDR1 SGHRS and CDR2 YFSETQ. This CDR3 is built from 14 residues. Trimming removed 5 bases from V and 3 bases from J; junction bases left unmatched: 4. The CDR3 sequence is CASRTGGADTEAFF. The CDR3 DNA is TGCGCCAGCAGGACAGGGGGCGCTGACACTGAAGCTTTCTTT.

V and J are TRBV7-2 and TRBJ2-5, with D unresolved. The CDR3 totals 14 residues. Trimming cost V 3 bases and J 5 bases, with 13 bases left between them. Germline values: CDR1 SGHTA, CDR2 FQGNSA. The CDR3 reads CASSLSGLWETQYF. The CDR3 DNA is TGTGCCAGCAGCTTGTCGGGTTTATGGGAGACCCAGTACTTC.